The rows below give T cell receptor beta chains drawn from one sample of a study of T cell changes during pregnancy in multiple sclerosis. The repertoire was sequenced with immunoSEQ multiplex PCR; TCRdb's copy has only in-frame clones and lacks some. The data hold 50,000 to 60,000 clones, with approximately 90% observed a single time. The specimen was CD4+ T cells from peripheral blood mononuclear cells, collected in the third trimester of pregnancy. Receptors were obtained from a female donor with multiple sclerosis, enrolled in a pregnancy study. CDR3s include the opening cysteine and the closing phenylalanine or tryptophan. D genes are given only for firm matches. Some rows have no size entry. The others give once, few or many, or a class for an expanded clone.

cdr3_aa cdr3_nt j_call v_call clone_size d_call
CASSLSQGGADTQYF TGCGCCAGCAGCCTATCACAGGGCGGCGCAGATACGCAGTATTTT TRBJ2-3 TRBV5-1 - -
CASSQGLNDNEQFF TGTGCCAGCAGCCAGGGTTTAAATGACAATGAGCAGTTCTTC TRBJ2-1 TRBV5-4 once -
CASSLRGPQPQHF TGTGCCAGCAGTTTACGGGGTCCTCAGCCCCAGCATTTT TRBJ1-5 TRBV27 - -
CSARDRSEQFF TGCAGTGCTAGAGACCGGAGCGAGCAGTTCTTC TRBJ2-1 TRBV20-1 - -
CASRDLSGEQYF TGTGCCAGCAGGGACCTCTCGGGGGAGCAGTACTTC TRBJ2-7 TRBV6-1 few -
CASSQVADRVTYTF TGTGCCAGCAGCCAAGTGGCCGACAGGGTGACCTACACCTTC TRBJ1-2 TRBV14 - TRBD1
CASSYLQSGDNEQFF TGTGCCAGCAGCTACCTACAATCCGGGGACAATGAGCAGTTCTTC TRBJ2-1 TRBV5-4 - -
CAWQNSGRGEQYF TGTGCCTGGCAAAATAGCGGGAGGGGCGAGCAGTACTTC TRBJ2-7 TRBV30 - TRBD2
CASSPRVGARTEAFF TGTGCCAGCAGCCCCAGGGTGGGGGCGAGGACTGAAGCTTTCTTT TRBJ1-1 TRBV7-2 - -
CASSPTSGGAGEQFF TGTGCCAGCAGCCCGACTAGCGGGGGGGCCGGTGAGCAGTTCTTC TRBJ2-1 TRBV7-3 - TRBD2
CASSMTVGTRPQHF TGTGCCAGCAGTATGACTGTTGGTACGCGGCCCCAGCATTTT TRBJ1-5 TRBV6-5 - -
CASTGALETQYF TGTGCCAGCACAGGGGCATTAGAGACCCAGTACTTC TRBJ2-5 TRBV6-5 - -
CASSPERAYNEQFF TGTGCCAGCTCACCGGAGCGGGCCTACAATGAGCAGTTCTTC TRBJ2-1 TRBV18 - -
CASSLTFGGQNTGELFF TGTGCCAGCAGCTTGACTTTTGGGGGCCAGAACACCGGGGAGCTGTTTTTT TRBJ2-2 TRBV7-3 once -
CASSRGHGDEAFF TGTGCCAGCAGCAGGGGTCACGGGGACGAAGCTTTCTTT TRBJ1-1 TRBV6-4 - -
CASSQDQTEAFF TGTGCCAGCAGCCAAGACCAGACTGAAGCTTTCTTT TRBJ1-1 TRBV4-2 few -
CASSGTDSSYEQYF TGTGCCAGCAGTGGGACAGACAGCTCCTACGAGCAGTACTTC TRBJ2-7 TRBV6-6 - TRBD1
CATSRYTSGIVGEQFF TGTGCCACCAGCCGTTACACTAGCGGGATTGTGGGTGAGCAGTTCTTC TRBJ2-1 TRBV15 - TRBD2
CASSPGQNNSPLHF TGTGCCAGCAGCCCGGGACAGAATAATTCACCCCTCCACTTT TRBJ1-6 TRBV7-3 few TRBD1
CASNLYTDTQYF TGTGCCAGCAACCTCTACACAGATACGCAGTATTTT TRBJ2-3 TRBV7-2 - -
CASSLGTDYGYTF TGTGCCAGCAGCCTAGGGACAGACTATGGCTACACCTTC TRBJ1-2 TRBV5-4 - TRBD1
CAISDLLAGGLRTDTQYF TGTGCCATCAGTGATTTGCTAGCGGGAGGATTAAGGACAGATACGCAGTATTTT TRBJ2-3 TRBV10-3 - TRBD2
CASSLDGTGELFF TGTGCCAGCAGCTTGGACGGCACCGGGGAGCTGTTTTTT TRBJ2-2 TRBV5-4 once -
CASSLFPTSGSNEQYF TGTGCCAGCAGTTTATTCCCGACTAGCGGGAGTAACGAGCAGTACTTC TRBJ2-7 TRBV27 - TRBD2
CASSVSARMRVNEQFF TGTGCCAGCAGCGTCAGCGCAAGGATGCGGGTCAATGAGCAGTTCTTC TRBJ2-1 TRBV9 - -
CASSQVLSGGASNEQFF TGTGCCAGCAGCCAAGTTTTAAGCGGGGGGGCGAGCAATGAGCAGTTCTTC TRBJ2-1 TRBV14 once TRBD2
CASSAADTYLNQPQHF TGTGCCAGCTCAGCAGCTGACACCTATCTTAATCAGCCCCAGCATTTT TRBJ1-5 TRBV18 once -
CASSPGQNYEQYF TGTGCCAGCTCACCAGGGCAGAACTACGAGCAGTACTTC TRBJ2-7 TRBV18 - -
CAWRQGYTTDTQYF TGTGCCTGGAGACAGGGATATACTACAGATACGCAGTATTTT TRBJ2-3 TRBV30 - -
CASSLEQNTEAFF TGTGCCAGCAGCTTAGAACAGAACACTGAAGCTTTCTTT TRBJ1-1 TRBV11-3 - -
CASSGQGIINEQFF TGTGCCAGTAGCGGACAGGGGATAATAAATGAGCAGTTCTTC TRBJ2-1 TRBV19 - TRBD1
CASSPSSGYEQYF TGTGCCAGCTCACCCTCCTCGGGGTACGAGCAGTACTTC TRBJ2-7 TRBV18 once -
CASSPANLWRAEAFF TGTGCCAGCAGCCCGGCGAATTTGTGGAGGGCCGAAGCTTTCTTT TRBJ1-1 TRBV14 - -
CASSQGGAPNQPQHF TGTGCCAGCAGCCAAGGGGGGGCTCCTAATCAGCCCCAGCATTTT TRBJ1-5 TRBV7-6 - -
CASSLGSAGSSYNEQFF TGTGCCAGCAGCTTGGGTTCGGCGGGGAGCTCCTACAATGAGCAGTTCTTC TRBJ2-1 TRBV5-5 - -
CASSQPRGAYNEQFF TGTGCCAGCAGCCAACCGCGGGGAGCCTACAATGAGCAGTTCTTC TRBJ2-1 TRBV7-3 - -
CASSLSGGLAGGGYEQYF TGTGCCAGCAGCTTATCGGGGGGACTAGCGGGAGGGGGGTACGAGCAGTACTTC TRBJ2-7 TRBV7-9 - TRBD2
CSAVRQGASDTQYF TGCAGCGCAGTAAGACAGGGGGCAAGTGATACGCAGTATTTT TRBJ2-3 TRBV29-1 - TRBD1
CASSTTGIEAFF TGTGCCAGCTCCACGACAGGGATTGAAGCTTTCTTT TRBJ1-1 TRBV18 - TRBD1
CASGLSPGTGHEQFF TGTGCTAGTGGTTTATCCCCCGGGACAGGGCATGAGCAGTTCTTC TRBJ2-1 TRBV12-5 - TRBD1
CASKREGGSQETQYF TGTGCCAGCAAGCGGGAGGGGGGGTCCCAAGAGACCCAGTACTTC TRBJ2-5 TRBV9 - TRBD2
CASSLIPSGGNYGYTF TGTGCCAGCAGCTTGATCCCCTCCGGGGGGAACTATGGCTACACCTTC TRBJ1-2 TRBV5-6 - -
CSSLVVAGYNEQFF TGCAGCTCTCTAGTAGTAGCGGGGTACAATGAGCAGTTCTTC TRBJ2-1 TRBV29-1 - TRBD2
CASSLVWTGDSSTDTQYF TGTGCCAGCAGCTTGGTCTGGACGGGGGACTCTAGCACAGATACGCAGTATTTT TRBJ2-3 TRBV5-4 - -
CASSIAGANTQYF TGTGCCAGTAGTATAGCCGGAGCGAATACGCAGTATTTT TRBJ2-3 TRBV19 - -
CASSFGQGTGELFF TGCGCCAGCAGCTTCGGACAGGGCACCGGGGAGCTGTTTTTT TRBJ2-2 TRBV5-1 - TRBD1
CASSPSRTGGGGYTF TGCGCCAGCAGCCCAAGCAGGACAGGGGGCGGTGGCTACACCTTC TRBJ1-2 TRBV5-1 - TRBD1
CASSPWDRGYGYTF TGTGCCAGTAGTCCATGGGACAGGGGCTATGGCTACACCTTC TRBJ1-2 TRBV19 - TRBD1
CASSRPGLAGDGGTDTQYF TGCGCCAGCAGCCGCCCGGGACTGGCGGGAGATGGCGGCACAGATACGCAGTATTTT TRBJ2-3 TRBV5-1 - TRBD2
CASSLAGSFNEQFF TGCGCCAGCAGCTTAGCGGGAAGTTTCAATGAGCAGTTCTTC TRBJ2-1 TRBV5-1 - TRBD2
CAIGGTSGRNNEQFF TGTGCCATCGGGGGGACTAGCGGGAGAAACAATGAGCAGTTCTTC TRBJ2-1 TRBV10-3 - TRBD2
CASSHGAGARETQYF TGTGCCAGCAGCCATGGAGCGGGAGCGCGGGAGACCCAGTACTTC TRBJ2-5 TRBV11-2 - TRBD2
CASRPDRASTEAFF TGTGCCAGCAGGCCGGACAGGGCGAGCACTGAAGCTTTCTTT TRBJ1-1 TRBV6-4 few TRBD1
CASSPRDREDYGYTF TGTGCCAGCTCACCAAGGGACAGGGAGGACTATGGCTACACCTTC TRBJ1-2 TRBV18 - TRBD1
CASSDFGTVFSEAFF TGTGCCAGCAGTGATTTCGGGACAGTCTTTTCTGAAGCTTTCTTT TRBJ1-1 TRBV25-1 - TRBD1
CASSLHPDSLPRQNTEAFF TGCGCCAGCAGCCTTCACCCGGACAGTCTACCGCGACAGAACACTGAAGCTTTCTTT TRBJ1-1 TRBV5-1 few -
CASRRDRATDTQYF TGTGCCAGCAGGAGGGACAGGGCCACAGATACGCAGTATTTT TRBJ2-3 TRBV27 - TRBD1
CASSGAGQTGASFNEQFF TGTGCCAGTAGTGGGGCGGGACAGACGGGAGCATCTTTCAATGAGCAGTTCTTC TRBJ2-1 TRBV19 - -
CASSDRGSNTEAFF TGTGCCAGCAGTGACAGGGGATCGAACACTGAAGCTTTCTTT TRBJ1-1 TRBV2 - -
CTSSHKGLEETQYF TGCACCAGCAGCCACAAGGGACTAGAAGAGACCCAGTACTTC TRBJ2-5 TRBV1 once -